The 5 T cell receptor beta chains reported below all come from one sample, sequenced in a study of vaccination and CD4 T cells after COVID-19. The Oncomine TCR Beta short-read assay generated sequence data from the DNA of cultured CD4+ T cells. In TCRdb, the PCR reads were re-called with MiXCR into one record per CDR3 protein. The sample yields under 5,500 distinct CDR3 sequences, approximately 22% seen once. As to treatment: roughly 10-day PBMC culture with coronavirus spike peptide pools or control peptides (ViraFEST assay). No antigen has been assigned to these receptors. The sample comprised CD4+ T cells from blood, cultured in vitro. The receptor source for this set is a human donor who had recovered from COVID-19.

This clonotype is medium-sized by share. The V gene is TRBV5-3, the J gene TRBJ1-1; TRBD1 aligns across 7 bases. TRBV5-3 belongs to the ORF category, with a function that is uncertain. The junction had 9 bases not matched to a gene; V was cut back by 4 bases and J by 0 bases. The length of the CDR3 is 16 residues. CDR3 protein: CARSTRQGFMNTEAFF. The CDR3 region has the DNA TGTGCCAGAAGCACCCGACAGGGTTTCATGAACACTGAAGCTTTCTTT.

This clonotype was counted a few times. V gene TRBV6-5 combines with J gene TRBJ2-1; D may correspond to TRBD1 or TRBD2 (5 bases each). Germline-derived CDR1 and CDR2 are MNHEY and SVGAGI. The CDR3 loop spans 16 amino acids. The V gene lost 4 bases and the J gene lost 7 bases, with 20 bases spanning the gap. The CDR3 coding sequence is TGTGCCAGCAGTTCCGCGACTACTCAGGACAAGAATGAGCAGTTCTTC. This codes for CASSSATTQDKNEQFF.

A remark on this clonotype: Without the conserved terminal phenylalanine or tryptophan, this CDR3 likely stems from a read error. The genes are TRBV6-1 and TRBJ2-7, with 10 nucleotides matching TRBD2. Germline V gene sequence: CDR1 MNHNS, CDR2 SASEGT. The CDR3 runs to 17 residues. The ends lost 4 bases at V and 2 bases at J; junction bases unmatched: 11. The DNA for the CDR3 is TGTGCCAGCAGTGTAAGTCAGGCTAGCGGGGGACCCTACGAGCAGTACTTA. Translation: CASSVSQASGGPYEQYL.

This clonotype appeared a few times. CDR3 region: CSASTSGYEQYF. The DNA for the CDR3 is TGCAGTGCTAGTACTAGCGGATACGAGCAGTACTTC. The J gene is TRBJ2-7, the V gene TRBV20-1, with TRBD2 matching over 8 bases. The length of the CDR3 is 12 residues. The trim removed 3 bases at V and 4 bases at J, leaving 2 bases unmatched. Germline V CDR1 and CDR2: DFQATT, SNEGSKA (reference sequence).

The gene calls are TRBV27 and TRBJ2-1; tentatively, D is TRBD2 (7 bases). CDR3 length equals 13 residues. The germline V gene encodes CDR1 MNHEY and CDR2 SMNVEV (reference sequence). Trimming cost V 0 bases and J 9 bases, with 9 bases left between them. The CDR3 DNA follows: TGTGCCAGCAGTTTATCGGGGGGGGCTGAGCAGTTCTTC. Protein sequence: CASSLSGGAEQFF.